Below, 14 T cell receptor beta chains from the same sample are listed, as sequenced in a study of T cell clonotyping in hematopoietic cell transplantation. Sequencing was performed with immunoSEQ multiplex PCR; in TCRdb, only in-frame clones are kept and a portion is missing. The data hold over 25,000 clones, with about 80% observed a single time. Time point defined: recipient sample about 28 days before transplant, after cytoreduction. The sequencing here drew on peripheral blood mononuclear cells, taken before stem cell transplant. These receptor sequences come from a woman younger than 45 with chronic myeloid leukemia. Some clones in this sample may be carry-over from other donors' samples.

The chain has TRBV7-2 and TRBJ1-6; 7 bases match TRBD1. With 1 base clipped from V and 6 bases from J, the junction kept 3 bases outside the gene matches. This CDR3 is built from 15 residues. Per germline, CDR1 SGHTA and CDR2 FQGNSA. CDR3 in amino acids: CASSLGQGSNSPLHF. DNA for the CDR3: TGTGCCAGCAGCTTAGGACAGGGCAGTAATTCACCCCTCCACTTT.

This sequence joins TRBV30 and TRBJ2-4, with D perhaps TRBD2 (7 bases). The ends were cut back, 1 base at V and 3 bases at J, with 13 bases in the middle. The CDR3 loop spans 15 amino acids. In germline, CDR1 is GTSNPN, CDR2 SVGIG (reference sequence). CDR3 DNA: TGTGCCTGGAGTGAGGGGGGGTTGGGCAAAAACATTCAGTACTTC. Its protein is CAWSEGGLGKNIQYF.

The rearrangement links TRBV30 to TRBJ1-3; unclear D gene. The CDR3 is made up of 12 amino acids. Germline V CDR1 and CDR2: GTSNPN, SVGIG (reference sequence). CDR3 coding DNA: TGTGCGTGTGGGGTGGCTGGAAACACCATATATTTT. Translating it yields CACGVAGNTIYF.

The CDR3: CASSVTGGAGETQYF. The CDR3 nucleotides are TGTGCCAGCAGCGTGACGGGGGGGGCTGGAGAGACCCAGTACTTC. The V call is TRBV9, the J call TRBJ2-5, with 8 bases aligning to TRBD2. The germline CDR1 and CDR2 sequences are SGDLS and YYNGEE. V shed 2 bases, J shed 4 bases, and the junction held 7 bases outside the gene matches. This CDR3 comprises 15 residues.

The chain carries TRBV9 and TRBJ2-7, with TRBD1 identical over 9 bases. V shed 4 bases and J 5 bases; nucleotides not matched to a gene: 7. This CDR3 is built from 14 residues. Germline lookup yields CDR1 SGDLS and CDR2 YYNGEE. The CDR3 protein is CASSNRDRDHEQYF. CDR3 DNA sequence: TGTGCCAGCAGCAACCGGGACAGGGACCACGAGCAGTACTTC.

This clone is classed as medium-sized. The chain couples TRBV19 to TRBJ2-1, with 8 bases aligning to TRBD1. V shed 5 bases and J 7 bases; nucleotides not matched to a gene: 7. The CDR3 is 14 residues long. Germline V gives CDR1 LNHDA, CDR2 SQIVND (reference sequence). The CDR3 here is CASSRRGRLNEQFF. CDR3 nucleotide sequence: TGTGCCAGTAGTCGCAGGGGGCGATTGAATGAGCAGTTCTTC.

The chain joins TRBV19 to TRBJ1-2, with unresolved D. Germline CDR1 is LNHDA and CDR2 is SQIVND (reference sequence). The CDR3 covers 16 residues. V lost 7 bases and J lost 2, with 20 bases in between. CDR3 region: CASTLVGNSANYGYTF. CDR3 nucleotides: TGTGCCAGTACTTTAGTAGGGAACAGCGCCAACTATGGCTACACCTTC.

The chain carries TRBV10-3 and TRBJ2-6; D unclear. The V end was cut by 3 bases, the J end by 0 bases, with 3 bases between. In germline, CDR1 is ENHRY, CDR2 SYGVKD. The CDR3 covers 14 residues. CDR3 region: CAISERSGANVLTF. The CDR3 DNA reads as TGTGCCATCAGTGAACGCTCTGGGGCCAACGTCCTGACTTTC.

V gene TRBV2 combines with J gene TRBJ1-1; D gene ambiguous. The germline gives CDR1 SNHLY, CDR2 FYNNEI. Trimming removed 2 bases from V and 0 bases from J, with 10 bases in between. This CDR3 contains 15 residues. CDR3 sequence (DNA): TGTGCCAGCAGTGAATTTGGCCACTTGAACACTGAAGCTTTCTTT. It yields the protein CASSEFGHLNTEAFF.

This rearrangement joins TRBV6-1 to TRBJ2-1; 10 bases align to TRBD2. Per the germline V gene, CDR1 is MNHNS and CDR2 is SASEGT. The CDR3 sequence is 14 residues long. J was trimmed by 5 bases and V by 8 bases; bases with no gene match: 6. The CDR3 loop is CASLSGGFNNEQFF. The CDR3 DNA reads TGTGCCAGCCTTAGCGGGGGGTTCAACAATGAGCAGTTCTTC.

CDR3 bases: TGTGCCAGCAGCTTAAATGCGGGGATTAACTATGGCTACACCTTC. This encodes CASSLNAGINYGYTF. The genes are TRBV5-4 and TRBJ1-2, with no clear D. The V gene's germline CDR1 is SGHNT and CDR2 YYREEE (reference sequence). V lost 2 bases and J 1 base, leaving 12 bases between the germline ends. The CDR3 is made up of 15 amino acids.

The rearrangement links TRBV7-2 to TRBJ1-2; 8 bases are shared with TRBD1. V shed 1 base and J 4 bases; nucleotides not matched to a gene: 2. CDR1 is SGHTA, CDR2 FQGNSA, per germline. The CDR3 is made up of 14 amino acids. The CDR3 is CASSLGQGTYGYTF. The CDR3 nucleotides are TGTGCCAGCAGCTTAGGACAGGGGACCTATGGCTACACCTTC.

In DNA form, the CDR3 reads TGCGCCAGCAGCTCTGACCCGACAGGGGTGATTTTTGGCTACACCTTC. This sequence encodes CASSSDPTGVIFGYTF. The genes are TRBV5-1 and TRBJ1-2; 8 bases are a match to TRBD1. Germline V gene lookup returns CDR1 SGHRS and CDR2 YFSETQ. With V trimmed by 3 bases and J by 7 bases, 14 bases remained unmatched. CDR3 size: 16 residues.

This clone has just a few counts. This chain joins TRBV6-1 and TRBJ2-7, with 7 bases aligning to TRBD1. The V gene's germline CDR1 is MNHNS and CDR2 SASEGT. V shed 7 bases and J 0 bases; nucleotides not matched to a gene: 9. CDR3 length equals 15 residues. CDR3 sequence: CASISRQGSSYEQYV. CDR3 sequence (DNA): TGTGCCAGCATTTCACGACAGGGTAGCTCCTACGAGCAGTACGTC.